Sequencing of this TCR beta chain was carried out in a study of tumor-infiltrating lymphocytes in primary liver carcinoma. In the study overall: Among the tumors, stages were T1-T3 N0M0 and sizes roughly 4.2 to 10 cm. Study outcomes and limitations: Compared with blood, tumor repertoires held significantly more in their top 250 clones. Roughly 7-24% of top clones, and no more, occurred in all five tumor regions.

Points on this clonotype: The antigen is not known.

The CDR3 runs to 13 residues. V lost 2 bases and J lost 8, with 9 bases in between. The germline gives CDR1 SGHTA, CDR2 FQGTGA. Joint extraction of RNA and DNA used about 17-33 mg of bulk tissue that was unsorted. A primer matching the constant region was used to make TCR beta cDNA from approximately 0.45 ug of total RNA. Sequencing libraries for TCR beta derived from three nested multiplex PCR rounds that used slightly modified ARM-PCR. The study ran its first two PCR rounds for roughly 11 cycles each, using TRBV1-TRBV30 forward primers and a C-beta reverse primer. TCRdb analysed the multiplex PCR reads with MiXCR anew, one entry per CDR3 protein. The sample includes 95,000 to 100,000 distinct CDR3 sequences, more than 65% of them seen just once.

The material sequenced was liver tumor tissue from sampling region 2. The subset here: tumor region T2, inferior pole. This TCR derives from a woman aged 60-70 years with primary liver carcinoma and hepatitis B virus infection. The chain couples TRBV7-3 to TRBJ2-2; D is possibly TRBD1 (6 bases). The CDR3 nucleotides read TGTGCCAGCAGCTTATGGGGGACAGGGGAGCTGTTTTTT. Amino acids: CASSLWGTGELFF.